This TCR beta chain was profiled in a study of shared clonotypes between healthy human individuals (TCRdb year 2020). Study-wide context: The cohort included three men and a couple of women between 18 and 49 years of age. For each donor, CD4 naive and CD4 memory were each run on three plates, CD8 naive on two plates, and CD8 memory on one plate. To estimate repertoire size and how much clonotype sharing occurs between individuals, the study deeply sequenced the blood TCR repertoires of about 5 healthy adults. To increase sequencing depth and limit assay-specific biases, different laboratories used diverse techniques to prepare libraries and sequence TCR repertoires. Per donor, leukapheresis produced somewhere between about 0.94 and 9.5 billion PBMCs.

The CDR3 numbers 13 residues from cysteine through phenylalanine. CDR3 DNA is the only sequence kept; it has 39 bases, read in frame from the first base. The germline V and J ends show losses of 10 bases and 4 bases respectively, and no gene match explains 4 bases of the junction. Via the germline V gene, CDR1 is SNHLY and CDR2 FYNNEI. TCR CDR3 regions were amplified from genomic DNA by multiplex PCR using the deep immunoSEQ assay. Extracted genomic DNA from each cell subset was spread evenly across all wells of several immunoSEQ 96-well plates, with each plate serving as a replicate. For sorted subsets, approximately 200 ng of genomic DNA, equivalent to 30,000 or so T cell genomes, went into each replicate PCR. The purified libraries were quantified using a Qubit 3.0 fluorometer, sized with a Bioanalyzer 2100, and then quantified again using the KAPA Library Quantification kit. Each immunoSEQ 96-well plate was sequenced on its own single-read 150-cycle Illumina NextSeq 550 flow cell. On the study's bioinformatics: Because only junctional sequences without quality scores were contained in the immunoSEQ output, filtering matching that applied to full-length reads could not be performed. To assign V/J genes and CDR3, sequences were annotated using PyIR, a Python wrapper for IgBLAST v1.9, with IMGT germline references. Reads were removed for weak V/J assignments (E-value above 1e-6), missing CDR3, stop codons, out-of-frame junctions, or ambiguous translated residues. V3J clonotypes were defined as sequences sharing the same inferred V gene, J gene, and CDR3 amino acid sequence. To compute the percentage overlap between repertoires, the number of shared unique clonotypes was divided by the size of the smaller repertoire. Repertoire richness was assessed with RTK rarefaction, the Chao1 estimator, and Recon v2.1 estimates of unobserved clonotypes. For all TCRbeta clonotypes obtained by the gDNA method from a few donors, generation probabilities were computed with OLGA. The immuneACCESS repertoire file appears here via TCRdb, limited to in-frame rearrangements. These files lack a portion of the clones; in checked studies, under half of the deficit traces to unresolved V genes, and the cause of the others is not known. The DNA gave D and trimming, while V, J and clone size come from that table. The sample table lists roughly 1,600,000 clones, approximately 98.5% of them with a count of one. The ten biggest clones cover 0.36% of the sample.

In the case of this clone: Which antigen it targets is not known. No much larger clone exists at a distance of one base, and base qualities are not known.

Donors were healthy HIV-negative adults with no recently reported acute infections or vaccinations. Only Caucasian adults living in Nashville, Tennessee, USA were represented among the donors. CD4+ T cells were enriched by magnetic negative selection; naive cells were then positively selected on CD45RA, and the negative fraction formed the memory subset. Blood was obtained by leukapheresis, after which PBMCs were separated by Ficoll-Histopaque density gradient centrifugation and cryopreserved in liquid nitrogen vapor phase. Analytical flow cytometry was used to check the purity and quantity of every magnetically sorted T cell population. Each sorted fraction had its genomic DNA isolated and then quantified by UV absorbance on a Nanodrop 2000c. Study-wide conclusions, independent of this receptor: Sampling was restricted to blood, and TCR repertoires in tissue are likely to differ from TCR repertoires in blood. Based on pairwise subsampling, the degree of clonotype sharing among donors was expected to be affected by sequencing depth. When a handful of donors were compared, the shared fraction of clonotypes was about 5% for naive CD4, 3% to 4% for naive CD8, roughly 2.5% for memory CD4, and 0.4% for memory CD8. Rarefaction of sorted-subset datasets indicated incomplete sequencing despite the large sequencing depth. Compared with non-shared clonotypes, clonotypes shared by all four sorted-subset donors had higher generation probabilities. The genetic and exposure-history diversity represented was limited by the small number of donors. Naive subsets generally had larger estimated clonotype richness than memory subsets did.

The source material was naive CD4+ T cells sorted from blood. Per the publication, the cell subset or site label means: CD45RA+ positively selected. The sequence was collected from a man between 25 and 39 years old in good health. Rearrangement joined TRBV2 to TRBJ2-5, with TRBD1 matching 12 junction bases. The sequenced DNA: TGTGCCACTGGGACAGGGGGCACAGAGACCCAGTACTTC. Translated, this is CATGTGGTETQYF.